The 32 T cell receptor beta chains below come from one sample, sequenced in a study of shared clonotypes between healthy human individuals. Sequencing used immunoSEQ multiplex PCR; TCRdb keeps in-frame clones, though not all of them. The table lists roughly 2.2 million clones, roughly 92% of them singletons. The sample was naive CD4+ T cells from PBMCs. Subset of the sample: CD45RA+ positively selected. These receptors came from a young man in good health. Some clones in this sample may be carry-over from other donors' samples.

This chain joins TRBV5-3 and TRBJ1-6; tentative D call: TRBD1 (6 bases). TRBV5-3 is recorded as an ORF, its role being uncertain. The CDR3 extends over 16 amino acids. The germline V and J ends were trimmed by 3 bases and 0 bases, with 10 bases remaining between them. This CDR3 is CARSSQGSSYNSPLHF. The CDR3 DNA is TGTGCCAGAAGCTCCCAGGGGAGCTCCTATAATTCACCCCTCCACTTT.

V gene TRBV7-9 combines with J gene TRBJ1-5, with D hard to call. This CDR3 has 14 residues. V shed 4 bases and J shed 8 bases, with 15 bases lying between them. Germline V gene sequence: CDR1 SEHNR, CDR2 FQNEAQ (reference sequence). CDR3 sequence (DNA): TGTGCCAGCAGCTCCCATGGGGTGATGGAGCCCCAGCATTTT. Translation: CASSSHGVMEPQHF.

The J gene is TRBJ2-3, the V gene TRBV9; TRBD2 agrees at 11 bases. The CDR3 consists of 17 residues. The V and J ends lost 0 bases and 1 base, in that order; junction bases with no gene match: 4. The germline V gene has CDR1 SGDLS and CDR2 YYNGEE. The CDR3 region is CASSVGVAGGGTDTQYF. The CDR3 DNA reads as TGTGCCAGCAGCGTAGGGGTAGCGGGAGGGGGCACAGATACGCAGTATTTT.

With regard to this clone: Other DNA sequences in the same sample also yield this CDR3. The gene calls are TRBV5-4 and TRBJ2-7; 7 nucleotides match TRBD1. In germline, CDR1 is SGHNT, CDR2 YYREEE (reference sequence). V shed 3 bases and J 2 bases; nucleotides not matched to a gene: 5. The CDR3 totals 14 residues. For the CDR3, the DNA is TGTGCCAGCAGCTCCGGGACAGTTCCCTACGAGCAGTACTTC. Translating it yields CASSSGTVPYEQYF.

The V and J genes are TRBV5-1 and TRBJ2-2; 11 bases line up with TRBD2. Germline CDR1 is SGHRS and CDR2 is YFSETQ. The CDR3 length is 15 residues. V was clipped by 4 bases and J by 9 bases; unmatched bases: 8. The CDR3 region is CASSTGLADNRELFF. The CDR3 DNA is TGCGCCAGCAGCACGGGACTAGCGGACAACCGGGAGCTGTTTTTT.

This chain links TRBV9 with TRBJ2-2, with 9 bases matching TRBD2. Germline assignment: CDR1 SGDLS and CDR2 YYNGEE. V gave up 0 bases and J gave up 1 base; unmatched junction bases: 7. The CDR3 is made up of 18 amino acids. Written as DNA, the CDR3 is TGTGCCAGCAGCGTAGGAGTGATTAGCGGGGGGAACACCGGGGAGCTGTTTTTT. Protein product: CASSVGVISGGNTGELFF. Drawing the rest from reference TRBV9 and TRBJ2-2, the complete variable domain is DSGVTQTPKHLITATGQRVTLRCSPRSGDLSVYWYQQSLDQGLQFLIQYYNGEERAKGNILERFSAQQFPDLHSELNLSSLELGDSALYFCASSVGVISGGNTGELFFGEGSRLTVL.

J is TRBJ1-2 and V is TRBV5-4, with D tentatively TRBD1 (6 bases). The length of the CDR3 is 16 residues. Deletions cut 4 bases from V and 6 bases from J, with 22 bases between. Per germline, CDR1 SGHNT and CDR2 YYREEE (reference sequence). The CDR3 loop is CASSLEGQGITNGYTF. The DNA of the CDR3 is TGTGCCAGCAGCCTGGAGGGGCAGGGGATCACTAATGGCTACACCTTC.

The rearrangement links TRBV2 to TRBJ2-1; unclear D gene. The germline CDR1 and CDR2 sequences are SNHLY and FYNNEI. The CDR3 runs 14 residues. Trimming removed 8 bases at V and 2 bases at J, with 13 bases between. The CDR3 here is CASLETHTYNEQFF. As DNA, the CDR3 is TGTGCCAGCCTCGAAACTCACACCTACAATGAGCAGTTCTTC.

The chain carries TRBV2 and TRBJ2-7; 8 bases are a match to TRBD1. The CDR3 is 18 amino acids. J was trimmed by 3 bases and V by 1 base; bases with no gene match: 14. Germline V gene data show CDR1 as SNHLY and CDR2 as FYNNEI. CDR3 in DNA: TGTGCCAGCAGTGAAGGGACAGGGTTTCATACGAAAGGCTACGAGCAGTACTTC. Protein sequence: CASSEGTGFHTKGYEQYF.

This clone was observed a single time. The gene calls are TRBV28 and TRBJ2-2; tentatively, D is TRBD1 (6 bases). CDR3 size: 15 residues. V was trimmed by 4 bases and J by 5 bases, leaving 14 bases between them. CDR1 MDHEN and CDR2 SYDVKM come from the germline V gene. The CDR3 spells CASSYGARGTGELFF. Written as DNA, the CDR3 is TGTGCCAGCAGTTATGGGGCCAGGGGAACCGGGGAGCTGTTTTTT.

The gene calls are TRBV5-1 and TRBJ2-3; no definite D call. CDR1 and CDR2 (germline): SGHRS, YFSETQ. This CDR3 has 12 amino acids. The germline V and J ends were trimmed by 0 bases and 11 bases, with 10 bases remaining between them. CDR3 region: CASSLGMVWQYF. The CDR3 coding sequence is TGCGCCAGCAGCTTGGGGATGGTTTGGCAGTATTTT. The full variable domain, its missing parts supplied by reference TRBV5-1 and TRBJ2-3, is KAGVTQTPRYLIKTRGQQVTLSCSPISGHRSVSWYQQTPGQGLQFLFEYFSETQRNKGNFPGRFSGRQFSNSRSEMNVSTLELGDSALYLCASSLGMVWQYFGPGTRLTVL.

This clone was seen only once. This chain uses TRBV5-1 with TRBJ1-1; tentatively, D is TRBD1 (6 bases). The CDR3 extends over 15 amino acids. The germline V gene has CDR1 SGHRS and CDR2 YFSETQ. Trimming pared 2 bases from V and 1 base from J, leaving 12 bases between. The CDR3 here is CASSLLETGNTEAFF. In DNA form, the CDR3 reads TGCGCCAGCAGCTTACTTGAGACAGGGAACACTGAAGCTTTCTTT.

This clone was detected only once. The gene calls are TRBV27 and TRBJ1-4; D is ambiguous. This CDR3 region has 16 residues. The germline CDR1 and CDR2 sequences are MNHEY and SMNVEV (reference sequence). V was pared by 6 bases and J by 4 bases, with 18 bases between. As DNA, the CDR3 is TGTGCCAGCAGCAAATTTACGGCGAATCATAATGAAAAACTGTTTTTT. This codes for CASSKFTANHNEKLFF.

V usage is TRBV30 and J usage is TRBJ1-3, with D hard to call. CDR3 size: 17 residues. CDR1 is GTSNPN and CDR2 is SVGIG in the germline V gene (reference sequence). Trimming left V 3 bases short and J 0 bases short, with 18 bases between. The CDR3 bases are TGTGCCTGGAGCGCCTTAGGTGGGCAGAGCTCTGGAAACACCATATATTTT. Its protein is CAWSALGGQSSGNTIYF.

The genes are TRBV6-5 and TRBJ2-5; TRBD2 might be the D (5 bases). Germline assignment: CDR1 MNHEY and CDR2 SVGAGI. The CDR3 spans 13 residues. V lost 8 bases to trimming and J lost 2 bases, with 12 bases between them. In DNA form, the CDR3 reads TGTGCCAGCCTCCCCCCGGGACAAGAGACCCAGTACTTC. Amino acids: CASLPPGQETQYF.

This clone was counted a few times. This chain connects TRBV12-5 to TRBJ2-1, with D unclear. The CDR3 is 13 amino acids. Germline assignment: CDR1 LGHNT and CDR2 FRNRAP. The V and J ends lost 6 bases and 8 bases respectively, with 14 bases between them. The CDR3 DNA follows: TGTGCTAGTGGGCAGACAACGATGGATGAGCAGTTCTTC. The encoded protein is CASGQTTMDEQFF.

The chain is built from TRBV28 and TRBJ2-7; no definite D call. This CDR3 has 15 residues. Germline V lookup: CDR1 MDHEN, CDR2 SYDVKM. V gave up 3 bases and J gave up 4 bases, with 16 bases separating them. This chain's CDR3 is CASSLPVPGAYEQYF. CDR3 nucleotides: TGTGCCAGCAGTTTGCCCGTACCGGGTGCGTACGAGCAGTACTTC.

The gene calls are TRBV6-1 and TRBJ2-7, with TRBD1 matching over 10 bases. This CDR3 spans 15 amino acids. Germline values: CDR1 MNHNS, CDR2 SASEGT. V dropped 4 bases and J dropped 3; count of bases not matched to a gene: 6. CDR3 in amino acids: CASSGRQGANYEQYF. Written as DNA, the CDR3 is TGTGCCAGCAGTGGTCGACAGGGGGCTAACTACGAGCAGTACTTC.

The rearrangement joins TRBV19 to TRBJ1-1; weak D call: TRBD1 (6 bases). Germline lookup yields CDR1 LNHDA and CDR2 SQIVND (reference sequence). CDR3 size: 15 residues. Deletions cut 1 base from V and 3 bases from J, with 12 bases between. The CDR3 DNA reads as TGTGCCAGTAGTATAGGCGCAGGGGCACACACTGAAGCTTTCTTT. Its translation is CASSIGAGAHTEAFF.

The gene calls are TRBV28 and TRBJ1-3; D is perhaps TRBD1 (6 bases). The CDR3 covers 14 residues. V lost 9 bases and J lost 0, with 12 bases in between. Germline V gives CDR1 MDHEN, CDR2 SYDVKM. The CDR3 DNA is TGTGCCAGTGACAGGCTAATCTCTGGAAACACCATATATTTT. Its translation is CASDRLISGNTIYF.

The V call is TRBV7-9, the J call TRBJ2-2; unclear D gene. Germline V gene sequence: CDR1 SEHNR, CDR2 FQNEAQ (reference sequence). The CDR3 is 14 amino acids. V was shortened by 7 bases and J by 4 bases, with 13 bases between the two germline ends. CDR3 loop: CASTPINPTGELFF. As DNA, the CDR3 is TGTGCCAGCACCCCGATTAATCCCACCGGGGAGCTGTTTTTT.

The CDR3 protein is CASTSTGGTDTQYF. In DNA, the CDR3 is TGTGCCAGCACTTCGACAGGGGGCACAGATACGCAGTATTTT. This rearrangement joins TRBV6-1 to TRBJ2-3, with TRBD1 matching over 8 bases. Germline V gives CDR1 MNHNS, CDR2 SASEGT. The CDR3 consists of 14 residues. V lost 7 bases, J lost 1 base, and 4 bases stayed unmatched.

In DNA form, the CDR3 reads TGCGCCAGCAGTCCGGGGTCAGATGGGGGTGAGCAGTTCTTC. This sequence encodes CASSPGSDGGEQFF. The chain combines TRBV5-1 with TRBJ2-1, with D perhaps given as TRBD1 or TRBD2 (5 bases each). CDR3 size: 14 residues. Germline CDR1 and CDR2: SGHRS and YFSETQ. V lost 5 bases, J lost 9 bases, and 18 bases lay in between. The full variable domain, with the rest looked up from reference TRBV5-1 and TRBJ2-1, is KAGVTQTPRYLIKTRGQQVTLSCSPISGHRSVSWYQQTPGQGLQFLFEYFSETQRNKGNFPGRFSGRQFSNSRSEMNVSTLELGDSALYLCASSPGSDGGEQFFGPGTRLTVL.

This chain connects TRBV28 to TRBJ1-2, with a possible D match to TRBD1 (5 bases). The germline V and J ends were trimmed by 5 bases and 8 bases, with 27 bases remaining between them. Germline assignment: CDR1 MDHEN and CDR2 SYDVKM. The CDR3 is 17 residues long. The CDR3, as DNA: TGTGCCAGCAGTGTACTCCTGGGACCAACACGGGATGGAGGCTACACCTTC. Amino acids: CASSVLLGPTRDGGYTF.

Details on this clone: Distinct nucleotide sequences in the sample also encode this CDR3. The chain uses TRBV10-3 and TRBJ2-3; D unresolved. V was clipped by 0 bases and J by 2 bases, with 6 bases between them. The CDR3 runs to 14 residues. Per the germline V gene, CDR1 is ENHRY and CDR2 is SYGVKD. Written as DNA, the CDR3 is TGTGCCATCAGTGAGTCGGCAGCCACAGATACGCAGTATTTT. This translates into CAISESAATDTQYF.

V usage is TRBV20-1 and J usage is TRBJ2-4, with a weak D call TRBD1 (6 bases). Germline V gene data show CDR1 as DFQATT and CDR2 as SNEGSKA (reference sequence). Between the trimmed V and J ends, which lost 3 bases and 11 bases, there was a span of 11 bases. This CDR3 comprises 11 residues. The CDR3 spells CSASPGALQYF. The CDR3, as DNA: TGCAGTGCTAGTCCAGGGGCGCTTCAGTACTTC.

V usage is TRBV7-3 and J usage is TRBJ2-2; 7 nucleotides agree with TRBD2. CDR3 length equals 15 residues. The V gene's germline CDR1 is SGHTA and CDR2 FQGTGA. V lost 8 bases, J lost 1 base, and 7 bases stayed unmatched. The CDR3 sequence: CASREASGNTGELFF. CDR3 sequence (DNA): TGTGCCAGCCGAGAGGCTAGCGGGAACACCGGGGAGCTGTTTTTT.

This clone was recorded only once. In DNA, the CDR3 is TGCGCCAGCAGCCAAGCGGGACAGGGGTCAGATGGCTACACCTTC. The encoded protein is CASSQAGQGSDGYTF. J is TRBJ1-2 and V is TRBV4-3; 10 bases align to TRBD1. V dropped 1 base and J dropped 6; count of bases not matched to a gene: 5. Germline V lookup: CDR1 LGHNA, CDR2 YSLEER. This CDR3 is built from 15 residues.

This chain links TRBV11-3 with TRBJ2-5; D is possibly TRBD2 (6 bases). This CDR3 is built from 13 residues. Deletions cut 5 bases from V and 1 base from J, with 8 bases between. The germline V gene has CDR1 SGHNT and CDR2 YENEEA. The CDR3 protein is CASSPTSQETQYF. The CDR3, as DNA: TGTGCCAGCAGCCCGACTAGCCAAGAGACCCAGTACTTC.

This clone was observed once. This sequence joins TRBV4-2 and TRBJ1-1; a possible D gene is TRBD1 (5 bases). The CDR3 is made up of 15 amino acids. Germline V gene lookup returns CDR1 LGHNA and CDR2 YNFKEQ. Trimming left V 3 bases short and J 3 bases short, with 14 bases between. As DNA, the CDR3 is TGTGCCAGCAGCCAGGGACTGAACACCCACACTGAAGCTTTCTTT. Translated, it gives CASSQGLNTHTEAFF.

The chain uses TRBV4-2 and TRBJ2-3, with D hard to call. Trimming took off 4 bases at V and 2 bases at J, with 16 bases between the two ends. CDR3 length equals 16 residues. Germline V gene data show CDR1 as LGHNA and CDR2 as YNFKEQ. As DNA, the CDR3 is TGTGCCAGCAGCCCTCCGTGGCTCCGTTCCACAGATACGCAGTATTTT. As protein: CASSPPWLRSTDTQYF.

Regarding this clone: At the DNA level, this CDR3 is encoded by other sequences in the same sample as well. V is TRBV5-1 and J is TRBJ1-1, with D uncertain. Trimming left V 3 bases short and J 0 bases short, with 6 bases between. The CDR3 extends over 13 amino acids. The germline V gene has CDR1 SGHRS and CDR2 YFSETQ. CDR3 in amino acids: CASSYTVNTEAFF. The CDR3 DNA is TGCGCCAGCAGCTACACAGTGAACACTGAAGCTTTCTTT. The complete variable domain, with remaining parts taken from reference TRBV5-1 and TRBJ1-1, reads KAGVTQTPRYLIKTRGQQVTLSCSPISGHRSVSWYQQTPGQGLQFLFEYFSETQRNKGNFPGRFSGRQFSNSRSEMNVSTLELGDSALYLCASSYTVNTEAFFGQGTRLTVV.